This T cell receptor (beta chain) was observed in a study of CD8+ T cells in alopecia areata. At the level of the study: Treatment comprised oral tofacitinib, 5 to 10 mg twice daily, in treated patients. The drug, tofacitinib, lasted 6 to 18 months, followed by 6 months off drug. Overall study findings and caveats: Whereas mice showed it more clearly, TCR sharing across patients was murkier, possibly because of HLA. Lesional tissue from the scalp (especially in alopecia totalis/universalis) showed higher clonality than normal scalp.

For this clone: Antigen: not known.

The sequencing template was cDNA reverse transcribed from extracted RNA. Assay used: immunoSEQ multiplex PCR; TCRdb lists only in-frame clones, some missing. This table holds 20,000 or so clones, 65% to 75% found once. Collected material from alopecia areata patients comprised lesional scalp punch biopsies and peripheral blood. The source is a human donor with alopecia areata. Source: skin, taken at week 0.

CDR3 in amino acids: CASSVGFGGNTEAFF. The DNA for the CDR3 is TGTGCCAGCAGCGTAGGTTTTGGGGGGAACACTGAAGCTTTCTTT. J is TRBJ1-1 and V is TRBV9; D possibly corresponds to TRBD1 (5 bases). The CDR3 covers 15 residues. V shed 0 bases and J shed 1 base, with 10 bases lying between them. CDR1 is SGDLS, CDR2 YYNGEE, per germline.